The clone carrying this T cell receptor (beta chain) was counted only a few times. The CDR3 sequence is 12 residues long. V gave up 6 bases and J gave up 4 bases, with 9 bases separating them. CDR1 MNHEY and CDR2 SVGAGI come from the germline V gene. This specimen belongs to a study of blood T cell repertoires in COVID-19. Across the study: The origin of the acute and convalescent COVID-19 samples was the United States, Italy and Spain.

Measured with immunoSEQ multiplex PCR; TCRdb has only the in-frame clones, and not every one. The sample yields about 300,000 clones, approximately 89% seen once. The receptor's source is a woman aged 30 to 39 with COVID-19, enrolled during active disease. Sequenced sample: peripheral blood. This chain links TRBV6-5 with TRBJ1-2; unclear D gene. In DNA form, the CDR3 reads TGTGCCAGCAGGAGGGAGACCTATGGCTACACCTTC. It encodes CASRRETYGYTF.